The 19 T cell receptor beta chains below all came from one sample that was sequenced in a study of radiotherapy plus CTLA-4 blockade in lung cancer. Produced via immunoSEQ multiplex PCR; TCRdb's table is partial and in-frame only. The sample consists of roughly 39,000 clones, over 65% of them appearing once. Material: peripheral blood, obtained from a patient treated with radiotherapy plus ipilimumab. The receptor source for this set is a human donor with non-small cell lung cancer who had stable disease on radiotherapy plus ipilimumab.

The genes are TRBV5-1 and TRBJ2-2; either TRBD1 or TRBD2 may fit D (6 bases each). V was trimmed by 0 bases and J by 4 bases, leaving 10 bases between them. CDR1 SGHRS and CDR2 YFSETQ come from the germline V gene. The CDR3 spans 15 residues. As DNA, the CDR3 is TGCGCCAGCAGCTTGGCGGGGGCCCCCACCGGGGAGCTGTTTTTT. It translates to CASSLAGAPTGELFF.

The chain has TRBV5-1 and TRBJ1-2; 12 nucleotides line up with TRBD1. CDR1 is SGHRS and CDR2 is YFSETQ in the germline V gene. This CDR3 region has 16 residues. The V segment lost 4 bases and the J segment 7 bases; nucleotides outside the gene matches: 11. Written as DNA, the CDR3 is TGCGCCAGCAGCCTACTACCGGGACAGGGGGCAGGTGGCTACACCTTC. It is translated as CASSLLPGQGAGGYTF.

This rearrangement joins TRBV6-1 to TRBJ1-2; D call uncertain. The CDR3 is made up of 11 amino acids. Germline-derived CDR1 and CDR2 are MNHNS and SASEGT. With 2 bases removed from V and 3 bases from J, the gap between germline ends came to 1 base. CDR3 loop: CASSEYYGYTF. The CDR3 DNA sequence: TGTGCCAGCAGTGAATACTATGGCTACACCTTC.

V gene TRBV2 combines with J gene TRBJ2-3, with D tentatively TRBD1 (5 bases). The ends were cut back, 8 bases at V and 2 bases at J, with 11 bases in the middle. The CDR3 length is 13 residues. Germline V lookup: CDR1 SNHLY, CDR2 FYNNEI. For the CDR3, the DNA is TGTGCCAGCCTTGGACAATACACAGATACGCAGTATTTT. Translated: CASLGQYTDTQYF.

This rearrangement joins TRBV19 to TRBJ1-1, with TRBD1 matching 8 bases. The CDR3 has 14 amino acids. Germline CDR1 LNHDA, CDR2 SQIVND (reference sequence). V was clipped by 8 bases and J by 0 bases; unmatched bases: 5. The CDR3 nucleotides read TGTGCCAGTTTCCGGGACAGGTTGAACACTGAAGCTTTCTTT. Protein: CASFRDRLNTEAFF.

DNA of the CDR3: TGTGCCAGCAGCCAAGAACAGGTTGGGATTTATGGCTACACCTTC. Its translation is CASSQEQVGIYGYTF. V usage is TRBV11-2 and J usage is TRBJ1-2, with D possibly matching TRBD1 (5 bases). Deletions cut 5 bases from V and 5 bases from J, with 18 bases between. Germline V gives CDR1 SGHAT, CDR2 FQNNGV. This CDR3 comprises 15 residues.

V gene TRBV11-3 combines with J gene TRBJ2-2; TRBD1 might be the D (5 bases). The CDR3 sequence is 16 residues long. From germline, CDR1 is SGHNT and CDR2 YENEEA. V dropped 5 bases and J dropped 5 bases, with 18 bases sitting between them. CDR3 sequence: CASSPTISGSTGELFF. CDR3 nucleotides: TGTGCCAGCAGCCCCACTATCTCAGGGTCTACCGGGGAGCTGTTTTTT.

V and J are TRBV10-1 and TRBJ2-1, with TRBD2 identical over 12 bases. The germline V gene encodes CDR1 WNHNN and CDR2 SYGVQD (reference sequence). J lost 5 bases, V lost 0 bases, and 5 bases had no gene match. This CDR3 is built from 17 residues. The DNA of the CDR3 is TGCGCCAGCAGTGAGTCGAAGGGACTAGCGGGCGACAATGAGCAGTTCTTC. Its translation: CASSESKGLAGDNEQFF.

This chain uses TRBV25-1 with TRBJ2-7, with TRBD1 matching 10 bases. Germline lookup yields CDR1 MGHDK and CDR2 SYGVNS. Trimming took 6 bases from V and 3 from J; bases not matched to a gene: 8. This CDR3 contains 15 residues. CDR3 loop: CASRTSGQGVYEQYF. DNA of the CDR3: TGTGCCAGCAGAACAAGCGGACAGGGGGTCTACGAGCAGTACTTC.

CDR3 loop: CASSFRRGGADTQYF. The CDR3, as DNA: TGTGCCAGTAGTTTCCGGAGGGGGGGGGCAGATACGCAGTATTTT. The J gene is TRBJ2-3, the V gene TRBV19, with D possibly TRBD2 on 7 matching bases. Germline CDR1 is LNHDA and CDR2 is SQIVND (reference sequence). Trimming left V 5 bases short and J 4 bases short, with 16 bases between. This CDR3 has 15 residues. The whole variable domain, remainder taken from reference TRBV19 and TRBJ2-3, is DGGITQSPKYLFRKEGQNVTLSCEQNLNHDAMYWYRQDPGQGLRLIYYSQIVNDFQKGDIAEGYSVSREKKESFPLTVTSAQKNPTAFYLCASSFRRGGADTQYFGPGTRLTVL.

The chain uses TRBV5-1 and TRBJ2-3; D is perhaps TRBD1 (5 bases). From germline, CDR1 is SGHRS and CDR2 YFSETQ. CDR3 length: 12 amino acids. Trimming took 2 bases from V and 5 from J, leaving 6 bases between them. The CDR3 DNA is TGCGCCAGCAGCTTAAGGGGAGATACGCAGTATTTT. Translated: CASSLRGDTQYF.

This clone ranks as medium-sized. The sample has other DNA sequences that encode this CDR3 too. This rearrangement joins TRBV6-1 to TRBJ1-5, with D possibly being TRBD1 (5 bases). V lost 2 bases and J 8 bases, leaving 16 bases between the germline ends. CDR3 size: 15 residues. Germline V lookup: CDR1 MNHNS, CDR2 SASEGT. This CDR3 is CASSESDSASEPQHF. The CDR3 region has the DNA TGTGCCAGCAGTGAATCTGACAGTGCTTCCGAGCCCCAGCATTTT.

This rearrangement joins TRBV2 to TRBJ2-3; D possibly uses TRBD1 or TRBD2 (7 bases each). From germline, CDR1 is SNHLY and CDR2 FYNNEI. This CDR3 spans 13 amino acids. Trimming cost V 7 bases and J 5 bases, with 13 bases left between them. The CDR3 loop is CASKQGREDTQYF. The DNA of the CDR3 is TGTGCCAGCAAACAGGGGAGGGAAGATACGCAGTATTTT.

This clone was detected a few times. The chain combines TRBV18 with TRBJ1-1; no clear D. CDR3 length: 16 amino acids. The V end was cut by 0 bases, the J end by 0 bases, with 11 bases between. Germline loops: CDR1 KGHSH, CDR2 LQKENI. The CDR3 region is CASSPPYRAMNTEAFF. CDR3 DNA sequence: TGTGCCAGCTCACCACCTTATAGGGCCATGAACACTGAAGCTTTCTTT.

Judged by abundance, this clone is medium-sized. The V call is TRBV7-2, the J call TRBJ1-1, with a tentative D call TRBD1 (6 bases). The CDR3 is 14 amino acids. The V and J ends lost 1 base and 5 bases respectively, with 11 bases between them. Germline V gene data show CDR1 as SGHTA and CDR2 as FQGNSA. CDR3 protein: CASSLGGLKTEAFF. CDR3 in DNA: TGTGCCAGCAGCTTAGGGGGGCTAAAAACTGAAGCTTTCTTT.

The rearrangement uses TRBV10-3 and TRBJ1-2; 8 positions agree with TRBD1. The ends lost 10 bases at V and 6 bases at J; junction bases unmatched: 10. The CDR3 covers 13 residues. CDR1 and CDR2 from the germline V gene are ENHRY and SYGVKD. In nucleotides, the CDR3 is TGTGCCACAGAAGGTCCAGGGGGCGATGGCTACACCTTC. It encodes CATEGPGGDGYTF.

This clone showed up just once. The V gene is TRBV5-1, the J gene TRBJ1-2, with a possible D match to TRBD1 (5 bases). The CDR3 runs to 16 residues. Germline-derived CDR1 and CDR2 are SGHRS and YFSETQ. V was trimmed by 1 base and J by 8 bases, leaving 21 bases between them. DNA of the CDR3: TGCGCCAGCAGCTTGTCGGGCGCGGGGGTTCGAGGCGGCTACACCTTC. It translates to CASSLSGAGVRGGYTF.

The V and J genes are TRBV30 and TRBJ1-6; no clear D. This CDR3 has 12 residues. V was trimmed by 0 bases and J by 10 bases, leaving 7 bases between them. The germline CDR1 and CDR2 sequences are GTSNPN and SVGIG (reference sequence). The CDR3 DNA reads TGTGCCTGGAGTGTATACGGCTCACCCCTCCACTTT. Translation gives CAWSVYGSPLHF.

This clone came up once. The V and J genes are TRBV10-2 and TRBJ2-5; D unresolved. The CDR3 totals 12 residues. Germline CDR1 reads WSHSY; CDR2 reads SAAADI. Trimming took 4 bases from V and 5 from J, leaving 8 bases between them. The CDR3 here is CASSAFGETQYF. As DNA, the CDR3 is TGCGCCAGCAGTGCCTTCGGGGAGACCCAGTACTTC.